This T cell receptor beta chain was identified in a study of shared clonotypes between healthy human individuals. With 6 bases clipped from V and 4 bases from J, the junction kept 13 bases outside the gene matches. CDR1 is LNHDA and CDR2 is SQIVND in the germline V gene (reference sequence). The CDR3 has 18 residues. The table came from immunoSEQ multiplex PCR; TCRdb's copy has only in-frame clones and leaves some out. The sample lists about 960,000 clones; approximately 80% were seen once. The genes are TRBV19 and TRBJ2-3; 13 positions agree with TRBD2. The TCR was taken from a man in his late teens or twenties in good health. Sample: memory CD4+ T cells sorted from blood. Indicated subset: CD45RA-negative fraction. In DNA, the CDR3 is TGTGCCAGTAGCTACAATCGCCTCGGACTAGCGGGAGCAGATACGCAGTATTTT. It translates to CASSYNRLGLAGADTQYF.